The clone carrying this T cell receptor beta chain was observed a handful of times. What it binds is not known. The CDR3 contains 18 residues. Trimming removed 4 bases from V and 4 bases from J; junction bases left unmatched: 15. Germline V gene sequence: CDR1 SEHNR, CDR2 FQNEAQ (reference sequence). The sample comes from a study of naive and memory T cell subsets. Overall study results and limits: Naive and memory repertoire findings lacked a ground truth for validation. In naive cells, over 85% of TCR sequences were seen only once.

Two oligonucleotides, mixed equimolar, formed the beta constant-region primer covering TRBC1 and TRBC2. TCRdb called the UMI-ligation and nested PCR reads again in MiXCR, with one record for every CDR3 protein. The sample has 65,000 to 85,000 distinct CDR3 sequences; over 10% are singletons. Sequencing was performed on central memory CD4+ T cells from blood. The origin of this receptor is a human donor in good health. The gene calls are TRBV7-9 and TRBJ1-2, with 10 nucleotides matching TRBD1. For the CDR3, the DNA is TGTGCCAGCAGCTCTTCTAAGACAGGGGGCGTGGGCGGCTATGGCTACACCTTC. Translation: CASSSSKTGGVGGYGYTF. Using reference TRBV7-9 and TRBJ1-2 for the parts outside the CDR3, the full variable domain is DTGVSQNPRHKITKRGQNVTFRCDPISEHNRLYWYRQTLGQGPEFLTYFQNEAQLEKSRLLSDRFSAERPKGSFSTLEIQRTEQGDSAMYLCASSSSKTGGVGGYGYTFGSGTRLTVV.